This TCR beta chain is drawn from a study of vaccination effects on CD4 cells after COVID-19. Whole-study findings and limits: Clones that were induced by infection or by vaccine showed marked contraction late after vaccination.

Under the ViraFEST assay, PBMC were stimulated with viral peptide pools so that antigen-specific CD4+ T cells expanded. Sequencing was performed afterwards. Researchers isolated CD4+ T cells once 9 to 11 days of culture had elapsed. Vaccinated participants had no history of SARS-CoV-2 infection and tested negative for nucleocapsid antibodies. As to this clone: Its antigen is unidentified.

The repertoire was sequenced with immunoSEQ multiplex PCR; TCRdb's copy has only in-frame clones and lacks some. The data contain tens of thousands of clones, approximately 74% of them seen just once; the ten biggest clones take up 1.5% to 2%. The receptor comes from a human donor who received a COVID-19 vaccine. This specimen was CD4+ T cells from PBMCs cultured with HCoV-229E spike peptides, taken before COVID-19 vaccination.

The CDR3 DNA reads TGTGCCAGCAGCCATGCCTCTGGAAACACCATATATTTT. This gives the protein CASSHASGNTIYF. The gene calls are TRBV3-1 (or the pseudogene TRBV3-2) and TRBJ1-3, with D unresolved. The CDR3 loop spans 13 amino acids. Trimming cost V 3 bases and J 0 bases, with 3 bases left between them. Per the germline V gene, CDR1 is LGHDT and CDR2 is YNNKEL (reference sequence).